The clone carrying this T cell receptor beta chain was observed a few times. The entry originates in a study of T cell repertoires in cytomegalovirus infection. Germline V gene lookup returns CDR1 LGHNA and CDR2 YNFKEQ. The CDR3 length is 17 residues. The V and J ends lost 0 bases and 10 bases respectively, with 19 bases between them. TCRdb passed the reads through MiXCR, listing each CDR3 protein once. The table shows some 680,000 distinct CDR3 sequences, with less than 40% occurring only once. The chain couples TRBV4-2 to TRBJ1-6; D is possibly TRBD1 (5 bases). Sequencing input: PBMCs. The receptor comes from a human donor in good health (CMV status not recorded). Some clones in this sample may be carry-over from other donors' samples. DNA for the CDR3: TGTGCCAGCAGCCAAGATTGGCCCGTGAGGGGCGAGTCACCCCTCCACTTT. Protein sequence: CASSQDWPVRGESPLHF.